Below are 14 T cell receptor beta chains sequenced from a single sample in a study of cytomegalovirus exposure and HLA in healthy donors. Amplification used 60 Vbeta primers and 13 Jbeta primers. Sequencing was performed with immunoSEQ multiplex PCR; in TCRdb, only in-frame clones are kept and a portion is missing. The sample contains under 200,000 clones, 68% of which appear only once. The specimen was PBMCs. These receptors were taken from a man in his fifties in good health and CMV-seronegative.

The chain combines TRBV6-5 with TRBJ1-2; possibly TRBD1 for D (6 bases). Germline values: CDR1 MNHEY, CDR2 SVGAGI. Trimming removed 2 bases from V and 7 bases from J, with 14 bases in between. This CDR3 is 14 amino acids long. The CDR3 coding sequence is TGTGCCAGCAGTTACGGGGGGGGCGGAGGTGGCTACACCTTC. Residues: CASSYGGGGGGYTF.

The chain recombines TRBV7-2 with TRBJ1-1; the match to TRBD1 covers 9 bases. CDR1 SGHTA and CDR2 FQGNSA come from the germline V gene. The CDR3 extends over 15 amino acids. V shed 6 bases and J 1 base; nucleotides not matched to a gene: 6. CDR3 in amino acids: CASRADRGRNTEAFF. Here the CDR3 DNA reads TGTGCCAGCAGGGCGGACAGGGGCCGGAACACTGAAGCTTTCTTT.

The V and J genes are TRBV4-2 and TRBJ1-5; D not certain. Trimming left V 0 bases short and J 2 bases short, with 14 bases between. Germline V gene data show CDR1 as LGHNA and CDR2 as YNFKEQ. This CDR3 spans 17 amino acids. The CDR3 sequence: CASSQERNPVGNQPQHF. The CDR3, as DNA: TGTGCCAGCAGCCAAGAGAGGAATCCGGTAGGCAATCAGCCCCAGCATTTT.

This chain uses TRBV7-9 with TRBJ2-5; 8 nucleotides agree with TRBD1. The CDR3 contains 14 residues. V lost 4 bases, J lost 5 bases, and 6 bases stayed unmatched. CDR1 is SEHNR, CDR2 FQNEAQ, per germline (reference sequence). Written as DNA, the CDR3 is TGTGCCAGCAGCTCCCCAGGGGGCCGGGAGACCCAGTACTTC. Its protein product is CASSSPGGRETQYF.

The CDR3 nucleotides are TGTGCCAGCAGATTAAGGACTAGCGGGGGGGCGGTTGAGCAGTTCTTC. Its translation: CASRLRTSGGAVEQFF. The chain couples TRBV7-2 to TRBJ2-1; TRBD2 aligns across 15 bases. In germline, CDR1 is SGHTA, CDR2 FQGNSA. This CDR3 contains 16 residues. The junction had 9 bases not matched to a gene; V was cut back by 6 bases and J by 9 bases.

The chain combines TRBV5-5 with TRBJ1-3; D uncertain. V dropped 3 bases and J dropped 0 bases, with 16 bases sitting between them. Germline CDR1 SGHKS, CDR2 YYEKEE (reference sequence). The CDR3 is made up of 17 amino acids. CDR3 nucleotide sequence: TGTGCCAGCAGCTCGCGGGCCAGTTCAATCTCTGGAAACACCATATATTTT. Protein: CASSSRASSISGNTIYF.

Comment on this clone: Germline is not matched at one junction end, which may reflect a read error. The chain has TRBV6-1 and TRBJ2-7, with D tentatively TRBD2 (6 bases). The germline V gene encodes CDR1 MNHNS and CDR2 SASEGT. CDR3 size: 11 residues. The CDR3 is CASSDLPGGTF. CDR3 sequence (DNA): TGTGCCAGCAGTGATCTCCCCGGGGGAACCTTC.

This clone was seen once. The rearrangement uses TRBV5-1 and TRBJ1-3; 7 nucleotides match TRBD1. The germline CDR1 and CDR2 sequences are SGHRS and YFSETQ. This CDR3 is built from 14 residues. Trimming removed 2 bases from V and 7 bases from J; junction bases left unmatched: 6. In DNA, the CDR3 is TGCGCCAGCAGCTTCCAGGACAGGTCGAACACCATATATTTT. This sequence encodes CASSFQDRSNTIYF.

CDR3 sequence reads: CASSDPAGRVYGYTF. In DNA form, the CDR3 reads TGTGCCAGCAGTGACCCGGCTGGGCGCGTCTATGGCTACACCTTC. The chain has TRBV6-1 and TRBJ1-2; unclear D gene. V was pared by 3 bases and J by 4 bases, with 15 bases between. CDR3 size: 15 residues. Per the germline V gene, CDR1 is MNHNS and CDR2 is SASEGT.

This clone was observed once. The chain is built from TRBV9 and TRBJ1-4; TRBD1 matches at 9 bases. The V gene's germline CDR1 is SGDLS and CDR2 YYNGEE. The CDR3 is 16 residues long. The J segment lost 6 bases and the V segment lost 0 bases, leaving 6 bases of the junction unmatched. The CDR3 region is CASSVVQGAGDEKLFF. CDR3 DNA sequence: TGTGCCAGCAGCGTAGTACAGGGGGCAGGAGATGAAAAACTGTTTTTT. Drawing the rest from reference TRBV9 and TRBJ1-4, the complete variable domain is DSGVTQTPKHLITATGQRVTLRCSPRSGDLSVYWYQQSLDQGLQFLIQYYNGEERAKGNILERFSAQQFPDLHSELNLSSLELGDSALYFCASSVVQGAGDEKLFFGSGTQLSVL.

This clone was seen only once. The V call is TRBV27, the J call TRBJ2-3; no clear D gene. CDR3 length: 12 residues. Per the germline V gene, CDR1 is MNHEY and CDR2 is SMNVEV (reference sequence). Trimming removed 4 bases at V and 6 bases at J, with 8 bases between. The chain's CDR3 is CASSWSGDTQYF. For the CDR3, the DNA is TGTGCCAGCAGTTGGTCCGGGGATACGCAGTATTTT.

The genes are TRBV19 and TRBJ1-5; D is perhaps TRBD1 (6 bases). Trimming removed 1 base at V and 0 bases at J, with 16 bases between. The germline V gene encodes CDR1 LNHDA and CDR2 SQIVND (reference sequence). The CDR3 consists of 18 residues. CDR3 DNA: TGTGCCAGTAGTATAGTTCCCAGGGGACCCTATAGCAATCAGCCCCAGCATTTT. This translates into CASSIVPRGPYSNQPQHF.

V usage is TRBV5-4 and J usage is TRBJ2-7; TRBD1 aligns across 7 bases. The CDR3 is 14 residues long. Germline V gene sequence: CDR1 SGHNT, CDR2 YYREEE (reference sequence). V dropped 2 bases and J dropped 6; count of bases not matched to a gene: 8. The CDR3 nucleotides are TGTGCCAGCAGCTTCCAGGGGGTTAGAGGCGAGCAGTACTTC. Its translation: CASSFQGVRGEQYF.

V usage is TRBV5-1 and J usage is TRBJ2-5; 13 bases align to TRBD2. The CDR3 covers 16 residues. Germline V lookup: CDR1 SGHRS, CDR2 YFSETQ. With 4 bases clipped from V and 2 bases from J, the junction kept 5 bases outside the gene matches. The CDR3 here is CASSDRLAGGQETQYF. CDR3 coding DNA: TGCGCCAGCAGCGACCGACTAGCGGGGGGTCAAGAGACCCAGTACTTC.